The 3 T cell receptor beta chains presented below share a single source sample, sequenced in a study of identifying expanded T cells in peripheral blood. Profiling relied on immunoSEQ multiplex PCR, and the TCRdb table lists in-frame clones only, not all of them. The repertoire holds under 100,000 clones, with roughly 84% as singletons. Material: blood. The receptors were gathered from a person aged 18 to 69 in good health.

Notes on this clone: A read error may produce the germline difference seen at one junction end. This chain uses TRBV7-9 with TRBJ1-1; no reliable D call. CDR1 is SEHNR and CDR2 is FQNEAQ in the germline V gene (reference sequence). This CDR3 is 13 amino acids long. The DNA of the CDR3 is TGTACCAGCAGCTTATACCTAGGCACTGAAGCTTTCTTT. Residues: CTSSLYLGTEAFF.

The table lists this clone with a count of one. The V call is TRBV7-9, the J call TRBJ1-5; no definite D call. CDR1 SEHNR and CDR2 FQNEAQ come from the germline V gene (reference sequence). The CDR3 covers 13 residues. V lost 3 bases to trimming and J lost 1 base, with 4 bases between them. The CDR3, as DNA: TGTGCCAGCAGCTTTCAAAGCAATCAGCCCCAGCATTTT. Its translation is CASSFQSNQPQHF.

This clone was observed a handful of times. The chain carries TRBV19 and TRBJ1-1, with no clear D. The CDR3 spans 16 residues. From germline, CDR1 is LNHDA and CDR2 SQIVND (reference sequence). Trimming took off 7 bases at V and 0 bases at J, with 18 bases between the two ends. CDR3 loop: CASNSLGRPLNTEAFF. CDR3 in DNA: TGTGCCAGTAATTCGCTAGGGAGACCATTGAACACTGAAGCTTTCTTT.